The text below deals with one T cell receptor (beta chain). What it recognizes is unknown. This entry belongs to a study of T-cell reconstitution after alpha-beta-depleted transplantation in children. Study-wide results and limits: Several hundred graft clones that had expanded were reportedly the source of alpha-beta T cells about two months after transplant. Some patients showed high day-60 TCRbeta diversity, which derived from surviving recipient T cells and thymic progenitors.

The authors prepared the TCRbeta library with unique molecular identifiers. Using its own MiXCR run on the PCR reads, TCRdb lists one record per CDR3 protein. The table includes 250,000 to 400,000 distinct CDR3 sequences, over 20% detected once. The CDR3 spans 16 residues. Germline assignment: CDR1 SGHRS and CDR2 YFSETQ. Trimming at V came to 5 bases and at J to 0 bases, leaving 11 bases not matched to a gene. This specimen consisted of PBMCs, mostly from graft donor cells, obtained 180 days after TCRalphabeta/CD19-depleted stem cell transplant. The origin of this receptor is a male patient younger than 18 who had a stem cell transplant for acute lymphoblastic leukemia, so the T cells may come from the graft donor. This chain joins TRBV5-1 and TRBJ2-7, with 7 bases identical to TRBD1. CDR3 region: CASRRQGDSFSYEQYF. DNA of the CDR3: TGCGCCAGCAGACGCCAGGGGGACAGCTTCTCCTACGAGCAGTACTTC.